The clone carrying this TCR beta chain appeared once. Repertoires were generated with immunoSEQ multiplex PCR, while TCRdb's copy carries only in-frame clones and drops some. The sample has 300,000 to 450,000 clones; around 89% are singletons. This sample is drawn from a study of blood T cell repertoires in COVID-19. Study-wide background: PBMCs, B-cell-depleted T cells, or T cells were the source of the cDNA or gDNA that made up the material.

CDR3 size: 13 residues. Trimming took off 2 bases at V and 1 base at J, with 6 bases between the two ends. Germline V CDR1 and CDR2: SGDLS, YYNGEE. The sequenced material came from PBMCs or T cells enriched from blood (not recorded which). This chain joins TRBV9 and TRBJ1-1; D is uncertain. The sequence was collected from a young woman who had recovered from COVID-19. The CDR3 coding sequence is TGTGCCAGCAGCGTGACACCGAACACTGAAGCTTTCTTT. Translating gives CASSVTPNTEAFF.